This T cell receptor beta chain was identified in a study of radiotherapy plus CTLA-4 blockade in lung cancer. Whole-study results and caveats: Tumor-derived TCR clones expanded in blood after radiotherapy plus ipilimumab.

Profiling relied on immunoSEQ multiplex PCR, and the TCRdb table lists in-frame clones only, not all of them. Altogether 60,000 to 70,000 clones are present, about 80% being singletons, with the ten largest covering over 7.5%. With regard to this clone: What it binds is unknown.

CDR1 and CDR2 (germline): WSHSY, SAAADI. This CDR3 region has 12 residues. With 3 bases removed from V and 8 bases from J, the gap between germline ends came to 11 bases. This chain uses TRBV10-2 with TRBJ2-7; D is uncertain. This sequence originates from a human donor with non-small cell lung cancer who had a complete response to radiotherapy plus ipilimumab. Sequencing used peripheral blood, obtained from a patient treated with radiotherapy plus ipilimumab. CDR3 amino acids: CASSDAAEKQYF. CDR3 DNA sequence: TGCGCCAGCAGTGACGCGGCCGAGAAGCAGTACTTC.